The present T cell receptor beta chain was sequenced within a study of blood T cells in healthy people across ages. The second PCR ran roughly 6 to 11 cycles with a sample-barcoded 5' primer and J-beta primers. Each cDNA molecule carried a tag from a template-switch adaptor that contained 12 random nucleotides. TCRdb itself ran the 5' RACE reads through MiXCR, one entry per CDR3 protein. The table includes about 1.6 million distinct CDR3 sequences, roughly 30% detected once. On this clonotype itself: The antigen is not known. Germline and junction disagree at one end, which may indicate a read error.

CDR1 and CDR2 (germline): DFQATT, SNEGSKA (reference sequence). There are 13 residues in the CDR3. General study results and limits: Diversity was higher, and naive CD4+ cells more numerous, in long-lived donors than in aged donors.

Each sample provided at least 5 micrograms of extracted total RNA. The V call is TRBV20-1, the J call TRBJ2-5; no reliable D call. The assigned J gene may be wrong: the sequence end matches TRBJ2-7 better. The receptor comes from a woman aged 30 to 39 in good health. Sequencing was done on a sample of blood. The DNA of the CDR3 is TGCAGTGCTGGAGACTTGGACGGCTACGAGCAGTACTTC. Translating it yields CSAGDLDGYEQYF.